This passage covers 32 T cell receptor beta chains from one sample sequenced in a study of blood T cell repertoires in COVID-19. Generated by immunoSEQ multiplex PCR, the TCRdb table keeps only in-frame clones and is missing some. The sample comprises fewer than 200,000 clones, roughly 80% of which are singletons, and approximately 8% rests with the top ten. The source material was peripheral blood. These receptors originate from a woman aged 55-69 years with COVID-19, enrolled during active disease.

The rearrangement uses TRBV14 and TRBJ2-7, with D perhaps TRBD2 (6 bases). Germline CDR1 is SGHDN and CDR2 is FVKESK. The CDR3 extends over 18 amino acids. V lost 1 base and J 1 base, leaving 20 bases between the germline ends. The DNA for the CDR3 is TGTGCCAGCAGCCAAGGAGCGGGCAAAACAGGCGGTTCCTACGAGCAGTACTTC. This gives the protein CASSQGAGKTGGSYEQYF.

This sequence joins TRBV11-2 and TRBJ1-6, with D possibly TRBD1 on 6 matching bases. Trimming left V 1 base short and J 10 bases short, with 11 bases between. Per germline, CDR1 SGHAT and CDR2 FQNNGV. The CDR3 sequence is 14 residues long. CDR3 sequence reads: CASSLARGRSPLHF. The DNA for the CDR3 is TGTGCCAGCAGCTTAGCCAGGGGTCGATCACCCCTCCACTTT.

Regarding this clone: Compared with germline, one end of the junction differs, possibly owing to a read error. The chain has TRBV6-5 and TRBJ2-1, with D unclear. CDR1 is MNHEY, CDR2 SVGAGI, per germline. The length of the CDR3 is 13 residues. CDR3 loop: CASSPHSDNEQFF. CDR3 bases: TGTGCCAGCAGCCCCCACTCCGACAATGAGCAGTTCTTC.

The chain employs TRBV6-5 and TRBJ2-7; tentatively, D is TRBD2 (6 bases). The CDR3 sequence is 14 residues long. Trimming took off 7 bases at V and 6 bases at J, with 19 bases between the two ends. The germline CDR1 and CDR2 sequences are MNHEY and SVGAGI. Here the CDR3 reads CASKNLATAGEQYF. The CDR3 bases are TGTGCCAGCAAAAACCTAGCGACGGCGGGCGAGCAGTACTTC.

As DNA, the CDR3 is TGTGCCAGCAGCATCTCAGGGCGCTCCGAGCAGTACTTC. It codes for CASSISGRSEQYF. V usage is TRBV11-3 and J usage is TRBJ2-7; perhaps TRBD1 as D (5 bases). Looked up from germline, CDR1 is SGHNT and CDR2 is YENEEA. This CDR3 contains 13 residues. V lost 5 bases and J 6 bases, leaving 14 bases between the germline ends.

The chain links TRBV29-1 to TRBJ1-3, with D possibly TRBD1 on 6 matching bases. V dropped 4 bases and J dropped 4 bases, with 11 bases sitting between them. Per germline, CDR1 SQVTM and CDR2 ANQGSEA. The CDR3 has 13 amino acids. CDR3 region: CSVGQVGGNTIYF. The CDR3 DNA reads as TGCAGCGTTGGACAGGTGGGAGGAAACACCATATATTTT.

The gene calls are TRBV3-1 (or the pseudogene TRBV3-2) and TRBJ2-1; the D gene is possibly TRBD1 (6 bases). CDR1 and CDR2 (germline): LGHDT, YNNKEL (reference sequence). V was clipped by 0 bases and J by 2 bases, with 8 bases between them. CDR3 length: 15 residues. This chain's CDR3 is CASSQDRGAYNEQFF. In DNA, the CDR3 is TGTGCCAGCAGCCAAGACAGGGGAGCCTACAATGAGCAGTTCTTC.

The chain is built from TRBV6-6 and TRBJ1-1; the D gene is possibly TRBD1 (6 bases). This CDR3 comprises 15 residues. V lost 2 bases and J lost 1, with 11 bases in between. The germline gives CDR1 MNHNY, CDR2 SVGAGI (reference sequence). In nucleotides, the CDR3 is TGTGCCAGCAGTTACACCAAGACAGGGAACACTGAAGCTTTCTTT. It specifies CASSYTKTGNTEAFF.

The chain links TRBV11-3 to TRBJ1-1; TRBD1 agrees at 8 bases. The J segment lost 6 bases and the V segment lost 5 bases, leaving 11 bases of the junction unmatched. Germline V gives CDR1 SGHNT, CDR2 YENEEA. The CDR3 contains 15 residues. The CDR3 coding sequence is TGTGCCAGCAGCCAAGGTGGCAGGGGGCACCCTGAAGCTTTCTTT. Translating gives CASSQGGRGHPEAFF.

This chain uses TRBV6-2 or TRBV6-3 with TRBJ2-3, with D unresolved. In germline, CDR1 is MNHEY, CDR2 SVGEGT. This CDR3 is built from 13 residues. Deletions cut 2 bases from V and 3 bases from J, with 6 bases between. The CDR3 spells CASSYVRTDTQYF. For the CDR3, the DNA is TGTGCCAGCAGTTACGTCCGTACAGATACGCAGTATTTT.

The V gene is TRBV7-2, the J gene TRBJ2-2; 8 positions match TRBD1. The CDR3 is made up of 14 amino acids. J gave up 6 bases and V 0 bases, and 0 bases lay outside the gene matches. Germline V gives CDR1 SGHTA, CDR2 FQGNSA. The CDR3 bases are TGTGCCAGCAGCTTAGCGACAGGGGCCGGGGAGCTGTTTTTT. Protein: CASSLATGAGELFF.

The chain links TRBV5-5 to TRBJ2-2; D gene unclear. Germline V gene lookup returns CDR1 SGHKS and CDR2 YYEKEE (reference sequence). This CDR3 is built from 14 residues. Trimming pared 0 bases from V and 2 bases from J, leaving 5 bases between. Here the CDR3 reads CASSLVTNTGELFF. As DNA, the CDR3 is TGTGCCAGCAGCTTGGTTACAAACACCGGGGAGCTGTTTTTT.

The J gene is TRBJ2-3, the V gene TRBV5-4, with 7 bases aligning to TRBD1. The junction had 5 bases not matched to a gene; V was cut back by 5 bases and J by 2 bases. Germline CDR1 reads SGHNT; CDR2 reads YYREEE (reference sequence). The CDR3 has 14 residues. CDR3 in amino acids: CASRSDRATDTQYF. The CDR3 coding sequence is TGTGCCAGCAGGTCCGACAGGGCCACAGATACGCAGTATTTT.

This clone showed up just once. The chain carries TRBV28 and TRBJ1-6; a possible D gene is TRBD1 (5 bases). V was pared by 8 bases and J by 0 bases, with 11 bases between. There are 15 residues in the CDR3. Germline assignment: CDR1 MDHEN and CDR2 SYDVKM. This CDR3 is CASHRKSSYNSPLHF. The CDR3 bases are TGTGCCAGCCACAGGAAGAGCTCCTATAATTCACCCCTCCACTTT.

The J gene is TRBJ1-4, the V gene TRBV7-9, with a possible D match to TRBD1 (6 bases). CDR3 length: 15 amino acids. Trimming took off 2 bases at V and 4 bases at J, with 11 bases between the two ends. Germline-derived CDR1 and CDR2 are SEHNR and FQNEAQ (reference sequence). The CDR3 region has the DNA TGTGCCAGCAGCTTATGGGTCAGGGGTAATGAAAAACTGTTTTTT. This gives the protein CASSLWVRGNEKLFF.

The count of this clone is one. The CDR3: CASSTTGTGEAEQYF. The CDR3 DNA is TGTGCCAGTAGCACCACCGGGACAGGGGAGGCGGAGCAGTACTTC. The chain combines TRBV19 with TRBJ2-7, with 10 bases identical to TRBD1. Germline V gene data show CDR1 as LNHDA and CDR2 as SQIVND (reference sequence). CDR3 length equals 15 residues. Trimming cost V 6 bases and J 7 bases; bases outside gene matches: 12.

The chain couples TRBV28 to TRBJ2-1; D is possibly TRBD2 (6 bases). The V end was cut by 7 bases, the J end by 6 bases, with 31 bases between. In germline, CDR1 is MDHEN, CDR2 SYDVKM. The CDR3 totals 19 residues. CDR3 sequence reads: CASTPPDLAGIPTGNEQFF. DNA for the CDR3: TGTGCCAGCACCCCCCCGGACCTCGCGGGGATTCCTACGGGCAATGAGCAGTTCTTC.

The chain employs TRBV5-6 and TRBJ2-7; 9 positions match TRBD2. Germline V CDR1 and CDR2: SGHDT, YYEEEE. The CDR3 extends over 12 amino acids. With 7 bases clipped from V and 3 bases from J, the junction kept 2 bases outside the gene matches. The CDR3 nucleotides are TGTGCCAGCGGCGGGGGGGACTACGAGCAGTACTTC. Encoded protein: CASGGGDYEQYF.

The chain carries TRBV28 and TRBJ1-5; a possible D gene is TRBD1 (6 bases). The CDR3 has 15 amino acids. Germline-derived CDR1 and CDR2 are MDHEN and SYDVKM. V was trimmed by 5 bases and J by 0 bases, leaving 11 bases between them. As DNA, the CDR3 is TGTGCCAGCAGTACCCGGGACACTAGCAATCAGCCCCAGCATTTT. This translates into CASSTRDTSNQPQHF.

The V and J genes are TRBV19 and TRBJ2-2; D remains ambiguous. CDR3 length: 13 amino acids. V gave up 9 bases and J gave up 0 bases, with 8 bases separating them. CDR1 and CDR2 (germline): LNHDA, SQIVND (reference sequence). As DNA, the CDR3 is TGTGCCAGCTCGTATACGAACACCGGGGAGCTGTTTTTT. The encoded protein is CASSYTNTGELFF.

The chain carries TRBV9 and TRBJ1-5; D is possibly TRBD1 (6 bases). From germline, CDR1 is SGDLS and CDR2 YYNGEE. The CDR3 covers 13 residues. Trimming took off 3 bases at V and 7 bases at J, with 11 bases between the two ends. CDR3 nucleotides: TGTGCCAGCAGCGAAGGAAGGGGGCAGCCCCAGCATTTT. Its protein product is CASSEGRGQPQHF.

Here the CDR3 DNA reads TGTGCCAGCAGCGGTAGCGGGGGGGCTTCCGGGGAGCTGTTTTTT. This gives the protein CASSGSGGASGELFF. The chain is built from TRBV7-3 and TRBJ2-2, with 11 positions matching TRBD2. The CDR3 is made up of 15 amino acids. In germline, CDR1 is SGHTA, CDR2 FQGTGA. The V gene end was trimmed by 5 bases and the J gene end by 6 bases; junction bases not matched to a gene: 5.

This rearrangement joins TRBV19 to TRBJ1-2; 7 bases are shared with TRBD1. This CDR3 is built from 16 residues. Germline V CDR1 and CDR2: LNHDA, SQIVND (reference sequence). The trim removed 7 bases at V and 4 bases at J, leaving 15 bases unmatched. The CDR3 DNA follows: TGTGCCAGTACCGAGACAGGGTCTAGCATTTTCTATGGCTACACCTTC. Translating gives CASTETGSSIFYGYTF. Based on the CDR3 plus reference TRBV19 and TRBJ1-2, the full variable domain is DGGITQSPKYLFRKEGQNVTLSCEQNLNHDAMYWYRQDPGQGLRLIYYSQIVNDFQKGDIAEGYSVSREKKESFPLTVTSAQKNPTAFYLCASTETGSSIFYGYTFGSGTRLTVV.

The CDR3: CASSLDLRGIQETQYF. CDR3 nucleotide sequence: TGTGCCAGCAGCTTAGACCTGCGCGGGATCCAAGAGACCCAGTACTTC. The chain uses TRBV7-3 and TRBJ2-5; maybe TRBD2 (6 bases). This CDR3 is built from 16 residues. Germline values: CDR1 SGHTA, CDR2 FQGTGA. Trimming took off 2 bases at V and 1 base at J, with 14 bases between the two ends.

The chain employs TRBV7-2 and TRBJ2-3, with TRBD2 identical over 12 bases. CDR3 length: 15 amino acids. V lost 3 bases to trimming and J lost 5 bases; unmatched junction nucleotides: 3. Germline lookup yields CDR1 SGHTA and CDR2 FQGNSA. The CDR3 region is CASSFTSGRIDTQYF. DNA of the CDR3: TGTGCCAGCAGCTTTACTAGCGGGAGGATAGATACGCAGTATTTT.

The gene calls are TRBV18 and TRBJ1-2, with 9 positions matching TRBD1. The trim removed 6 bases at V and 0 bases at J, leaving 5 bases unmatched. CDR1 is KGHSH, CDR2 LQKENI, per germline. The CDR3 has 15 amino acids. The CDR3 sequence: CASSDRGAANYGYTF. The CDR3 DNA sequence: TGTGCCAGCTCCGACAGGGGGGCAGCTAACTATGGCTACACCTTC. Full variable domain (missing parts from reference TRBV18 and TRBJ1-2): NAGVMQNPRHLVRRRGQEARLRCSPMKGHSHVYWYRQLPEEGLKFMVYLQKENIIDESGMPKERFSAEFPKEGPSILRIQQVVRGDSAAYFCASSDRGAANYGYTFGSGTRLTVV.

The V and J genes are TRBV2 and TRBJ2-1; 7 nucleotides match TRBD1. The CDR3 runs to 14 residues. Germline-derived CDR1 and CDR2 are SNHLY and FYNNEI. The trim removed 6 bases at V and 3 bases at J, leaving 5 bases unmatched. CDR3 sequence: CASRGTALYNEQFF. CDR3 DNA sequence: TGTGCCAGCAGGGGGACAGCCCTCTACAATGAGCAGTTCTTC.

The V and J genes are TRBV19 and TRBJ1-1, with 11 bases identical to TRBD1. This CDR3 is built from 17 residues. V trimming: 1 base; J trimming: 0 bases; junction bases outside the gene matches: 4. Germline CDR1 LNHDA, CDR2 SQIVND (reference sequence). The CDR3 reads CASSIGWTGGLNTEAFF. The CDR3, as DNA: TGTGCCAGTAGTATAGGGTGGACAGGGGGCTTGAACACTGAAGCTTTCTTT.

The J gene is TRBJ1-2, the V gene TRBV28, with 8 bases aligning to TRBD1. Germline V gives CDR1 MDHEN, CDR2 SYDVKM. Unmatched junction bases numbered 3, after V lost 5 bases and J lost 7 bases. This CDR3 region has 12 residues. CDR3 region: CASSTGGVGYTF. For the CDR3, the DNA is TGTGCCAGCAGTACAGGGGGGGTTGGCTACACCTTC.

The CDR3 bases are TGTGCCAGCAGCTTGGCCGGACGGGAGGGCTACACCTTC. Its translation: CASSLAGREGYTF. V gene TRBV5-4 combines with J gene TRBJ1-2; unclear D gene. Germline CDR1 reads SGHNT; CDR2 reads YYREEE (reference sequence). The ends were cut back, 0 bases at V and 8 bases at J, with 11 bases in the middle. This CDR3 spans 13 amino acids.

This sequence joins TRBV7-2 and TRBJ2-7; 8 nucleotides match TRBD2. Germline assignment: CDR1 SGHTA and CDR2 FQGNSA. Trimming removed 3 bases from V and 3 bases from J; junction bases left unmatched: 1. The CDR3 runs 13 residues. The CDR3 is CASSLSGSYEQYF. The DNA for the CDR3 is TGTGCCAGCAGCTTGAGCGGGAGCTACGAGCAGTACTTC.

Here the CDR3 reads CASRRAGANTGELFF. The CDR3 DNA is TGTGCCAGCAGGAGGGCCGGCGCGAACACCGGGGAGCTGTTTTTT. The chain combines TRBV6-5 with TRBJ2-2, with TRBD2 as a possible D gene (5 bases). This CDR3 has 15 residues. Between the trimmed V and J ends, which lost 6 bases and 0 bases, there was a span of 11 bases. Per germline, CDR1 MNHEY and CDR2 SVGAGI.